A selection of T cell receptor beta chains follows, all from one sample in a study of Ad26.COV2.S vaccination and SARS-CoV-2 variants. Generated by immunoSEQ multiplex PCR, the TCRdb table keeps only in-frame clones and is missing some. The sample has under 95,000 clones; approximately 81% are singletons. Sequenced material: peripheral blood, taken after recovery from COVID-19. These receptors all come from a human donor who had recovered from COVID-19. CDR3s include the opening cysteine and the closing phenylalanine or tryptophan. A D gene is named only where the DNA matches it firmly. Only part of the rows carry a size: once, few, many, or a class if the clone is expanded.

J: TRBJ1-2
size: once
D: TRBD1
V: TRBV5-1
CDR3: CASRIDRVFGYTF
DNA: TGCGCCAGCAGGATAGACAGGGTTTTTGGCTACACCTTC

J: TRBJ1-1
size: -
D: TRBD1
V: TRBV6-5
CDR3: CASSRDRGEAFF
DNA: TGTGCCAGCAGTCGAGACAGGGGTGAAGCTTTCTTT

J: TRBJ2-7
size: -
D: -
V: TRBV2
CDR3: CASSVDSRGEQYF
DNA: TGTGCCAGCAGTGTGGACAGCAGGGGCGAGCAGTACTTC

J: TRBJ1-2
size: -
D: -
V: TRBV9
CDR3: CASTQSWASGAVAGYTF
DNA: TGTGCCAGTACCCAGTCCTGGGCTAGCGGGGCGGTTGCTGGCTACACCTTC

J: TRBJ1-2
size: -
D: -
V: TRBV24-1
CDR3: CATSDLGSPGGYTF
DNA: TGTGCCACCAGTGATTTAGGTTCCCCTGGGGGCTACACCTTC

J: TRBJ2-1
size: -
D: TRBD2
V: TRBV7-9
CDR3: CASRGTSRRSSYNEQFF
DNA: TGTGCCAGCAGAGGGACTAGCCGCCGTAGCTCCTACAATGAGCAGTTCTTC

J: TRBJ1-3
size: -
D: -
V: TRBV19
CDR3: CASTEESTGSSSGNTIYF
DNA: TGTGCCAGCACCGAAGAATCGACAGGTTCAAGCTCTGGAAACACCATATATTTT

J: TRBJ2-7
size: -
D: -
V: TRBV6-2/TRBV6-3
CDR3: CASSSQQGIYEQYF
DNA: TGTGCCAGCAGCAGCCAACAGGGTATTTACGAGCAGTACTTC

J: TRBJ1-2
size: once
D: -
V: TRBV29-1
CDR3: CSVDGGASNYGYTF
DNA: TGCAGCGTTGATGGCGGGGCGAGTAACTATGGCTACACCTTC

J: TRBJ1-6
size: -
D: -
V: TRBV6-6
CDR3: CASSGANSPLHF
DNA: TGTGCCAGCAGTGGAGCTAATTCACCCCTCCACTTT

J: TRBJ1-1
size: -
D: -
V: TRBV7-3
CDR3: CASSAGMNTEAFF
DNA: TGTGCCAGCAGCGCGGGAATGAACACTGAAGCTTTCTTT

J: TRBJ2-2
size: once
D: -
V: TRBV10-3
CDR3: CAISERGQREELFF
DNA: TGTGCCATCAGTGAAAGGGGACAAAGGGAGGAGCTGTTTTTT

J: TRBJ1-2
size: -
D: -
V: TRBV7-2
CDR3: CASSPKPGPRTGYTF
DNA: TGTGCCAGCAGCCCAAAACCGGGTCCCCGGACGGGCTACACCTTC

J: TRBJ2-3
size: -
D: -
V: TRBV11-2
CDR3: CASSLDGSSFDTQYF
DNA: TGTGCCAGCAGCTTAGACGGGTCTAGCTTCGATACGCAGTATTTT

J: TRBJ1-1
size: few
D: TRBD1
V: TRBV28
CDR3: CASRNRGVEGTEAFF
DNA: TGTGCCAGCAGGAACAGGGGAGTGGAGGGCACTGAAGCTTTCTTT

J: TRBJ2-7
size: once
D: -
V: TRBV7-9
CDR3: CASSSGRWDSYEQYF
DNA: TGTGCCAGCAGCTCAGGTCGTTGGGACTCCTACGAGCAGTACTTC

J: TRBJ2-3
size: -
D: -
V: TRBV19
CDR3: CASSRTPGSGTDTQYF
DNA: TGTGCCAGTAGTAGGACTCCGGGGTCCGGGACGGATACGCAGTATTTT

J: TRBJ2-5
size: -
D: TRBD1
V: TRBV27
CDR3: CASRPQGDLGETQYF
DNA: TGTGCCAGCAGACCCCAGGGGGACCTGGGGGAGACCCAGTACTTC

J: TRBJ2-7
size: -
D: -
V: TRBV5-6
CDR3: CASSFIPRTYEQYF
DNA: TGTGCCAGCAGCTTCATTCCCAGAACCTACGAGCAGTACTTC

J: TRBJ1-4
size: -
D: -
V: TRBV28
CDR3: CASSLQGASHEKLFF
DNA: TGTGCCAGCAGTTTGCAGGGAGCTTCGCATGAAAAACTGTTTTTT

J: TRBJ2-1
size: -
D: -
V: TRBV2
CDR3: CASSRTAGTYNEQFF
DNA: TGTGCCAGCAGCCGGACCGCTGGGACCTACAATGAGCAGTTCTTC

J: TRBJ2-5
size: once
D: TRBD2
V: TRBV24-1
CDR3: CATSDVAGYPQETQYF
DNA: TGTGCCACCAGTGATGTAGCGGGATACCCCCAAGAGACCCAGTACTTC

J: TRBJ2-3
size: -
D: -
V: TRBV13
CDR3: CASSLGLVVPRTDTQYF
DNA: TGTGCCAGCAGCTTAGGCCTGGTGGTCCCACGAACAGATACGCAGTATTTT

J: TRBJ1-2
size: -
D: TRBD1
V: TRBV5-4
CDR3: CASSHHRDRGDGYTF
DNA: TGTGCCAGCAGCCACCATAGGGACAGGGGGGATGGCTACACCTTC

J: TRBJ2-3
size: -
D: -
V: TRBV11-3
CDR3: CASSFSGTERNTQYF
DNA: TGTGCCAGCAGCTTCTCCGGGACGGAGAGAAATACGCAGTATTTT

J: TRBJ1-6
size: -
D: -
V: TRBV28
CDR3: CASRTDTWNSPLHF
DNA: TGTGCCAGCAGAACTGACACGTGGAATTCACCCCTCCACTTT

J: TRBJ2-1
size: -
D: -
V: TRBV15
CDR3: CATSRGRVEQFF
DNA: TGTGCCACCAGCCGCGGCAGGGTTGAGCAGTTCTTC

J: TRBJ2-7
size: -
D: -
V: TRBV28
CDR3: CASSPTEGGAYEQYF
DNA: TGTGCCAGCAGTCCGACGGAAGGTGGTGCCTACGAGCAGTACTTC

J: TRBJ2-7
size: -
D: -
V: TRBV19
CDR3: CASSIDSSYEQYF
DNA: TGTGCCAGTAGTATTGACAGCTCCTACGAGCAGTACTTC

J: TRBJ2-7
size: -
D: -
V: TRBV25-1
CDR3: CASSGGYEQYF
DNA: TGTGCCAGCAGTGGAGGCTACGAGCAGTACTTC

J: TRBJ1-6
size: -
D: -
V: TRBV7-2
CDR3: CASSADWRSPLHF
DNA: TGTGCCAGCAGCGCAGACTGGAGGTCACCCCTCCACTTT

J: TRBJ2-1
size: once
D: -
V: TRBV19
CDR3: CASSRWNEQFF
DNA: TGTGCCAGTAGTAGGTGGAATGAGCAGTTCTTC

J: TRBJ2-7
size: -
D: -
V: TRBV28
CDR3: CATEGDSNEQYF
DNA: TGTGCAACCGAGGGGGATTCTAACGAGCAGTACTTC

J: TRBJ2-3
size: -
D: TRBD2
V: TRBV7-2
CDR3: CASRLIGTSGQIKYF
DNA: TGTGCCAGCAGGCTTATCGGGACTAGCGGGCAGATTAAGTATTTT

J: TRBJ2-7
size: -
D: TRBD1
V: TRBV18
CDR3: CASSPRQGTYEQYF
DNA: TGTGCCAGCTCACCTCGACAGGGTACCTACGAGCAGTACTTC

J: TRBJ2-7
size: -
D: TRBD1
V: TRBV5-4
CDR3: CASSQIGGQEGHF
DNA: TGTGCCAGCAGCCAAATAGGGGGCCAAGAGGGGCACTTC

J: TRBJ1-4
size: -
D: -
V: TRBV27
CDR3: CASSLGPDDEKLFF
DNA: TGTGCCAGCAGTTTAGGACCGGACGATGAAAAACTGTTTTTT

J: TRBJ1-5
size: few
D: -
V: TRBV19
CDR3: CATEGRGDQPQHF
DNA: TGTGCCACCGAGGGACGCGGGGACCAGCCCCAGCATTTT

J: TRBJ2-7
size: -
D: TRBD2
V: TRBV27
CDR3: CASQLGGSSYEQYF
DNA: TGTGCCAGCCAATTGGGGGGGAGCTCCTACGAGCAGTACTTC

J: TRBJ2-7
size: -
D: -
V: TRBV27
CDR3: CASSPVGTHTYEQYF
DNA: TGTGCCAGCAGCCCAGTAGGGACTCACACCTACGAGCAGTACTTC

J: TRBJ2-1
size: -
D: -
V: TRBV4-2
CDR3: CASSQDRGMGSYNEQFF
DNA: TGTGCCAGCAGCCAAGATCGGGGGATGGGTTCCTACAATGAGCAGTTCTTC

J: TRBJ1-6
size: once
D: TRBD1
V: TRBV27
CDR3: CASRTAGGARNSPLHF
DNA: TGTGCCAGCAGAACTGCAGGGGGCGCGAGAAATTCACCCCTCCACTTT

J: TRBJ1-1
size: many
D: TRBD1
V: TRBV6-5
CDR3: CASRQQGAANTEAFF
DNA: TGTGCCAGCAGGCAACAGGGGGCGGCGAACACTGAAGCTTTCTTT

J: TRBJ2-7
size: -
D: TRBD2
V: TRBV19
CDR3: CASSIQGFAGGPYEQYF
DNA: TGTGCCAGTAGTATTCAAGGTTTCGCGGGAGGGCCGTACGAGCAGTACTTC

J: TRBJ2-1
size: -
D: TRBD2
V: TRBV5-4
CDR3: CASSSSGSYNEQFF
DNA: TGTGCCAGCAGTTCTAGCGGATCCTACAATGAGCAGTTCTTC

J: TRBJ2-5
size: once
D: -
V: TRBV11-2
CDR3: CASSPGDQGYQETQYF
DNA: TGTGCCAGCAGCCCCGGTGACCAGGGGTACCAAGAGACCCAGTACTTC

J: TRBJ2-3
size: -
D: -
V: TRBV11-3
CDR3: CASSSTEGVDTQYF
DNA: TGTGCCAGCAGCTCCACGGAGGGAGTAGATACGCAGTATTTT

J: TRBJ2-3
size: -
D: TRBD1
V: TRBV5-4
CDR3: CASSPGQGSTDTQYF
DNA: TGTGCCAGCAGCCCCGGACAGGGTAGTACAGATACGCAGTATTTT

J: TRBJ2-2
size: -
D: -
V: TRBV11-2
CDR3: CASSPGTLRAGELFF
DNA: TGTGCCAGCAGCCCGGGGACTCTGAGGGCCGGGGAGCTGTTTTTT

J: TRBJ1-1
size: few
D: -
V: TRBV7-9
CDR3: CASRPGHPNTEAFF
DNA: TGTGCCAGCAGGCCGGGACACCCGAACACTGAAGCTTTCTTT

J: TRBJ2-7
size: -
D: TRBD1
V: TRBV11-3
CDR3: CASSPQTGDYEQYF
DNA: TGTGCCAGCAGCCCCCAGACAGGGGACTACGAGCAGTACTTC

J: TRBJ1-1
size: -
D: -
V: TRBV18
CDR3: CASSHRAGEHTEAFF
DNA: TGTGCCAGCTCACATAGGGCAGGTGAGCACACTGAAGCTTTCTTT

J: TRBJ2-7
size: -
D: -
V: TRBV12-3/TRBV12-4
CDR3: CASRSSYEQYF
DNA: TGTGCCAGCAGGAGCTCCTACGAGCAGTACTTC